The 27 T cell receptor beta chains reported below all come from one sample, sequenced in a study of radiotherapy plus CTLA-4 blockade in lung cancer. Only in-frame clones appear in the TCRdb table, and some are missing; sequencing was by immunoSEQ multiplex PCR. This table has tens of thousands of clones, less than 90% appearing once. The specimen comprised peripheral blood, sampled from a patient treated with radiotherapy plus ipilimumab. These receptors were taken from a human donor with non-small cell lung cancer who had stable disease on radiotherapy plus ipilimumab.

The CDR3 here is CASSSGAADTQYF. The CDR3 nucleotides are TGCGCCAGCAGCTCGGGGGCGGCAGATACGCAGTATTTT. The genes are TRBV5-1 and TRBJ2-3; either TRBD1 or TRBD2 may fit D (6 bases each). This CDR3 spans 13 amino acids. Germline V gene lookup returns CDR1 SGHRS and CDR2 YFSETQ. V lost 3 bases to trimming and J lost 4 bases, with 9 bases between them.

The chain links TRBV19 to TRBJ2-1; possibly TRBD1 for D (7 bases). This CDR3 is 14 amino acids long. V was clipped by 2 bases and J by 7 bases, with 12 bases between them. The germline V gene encodes CDR1 LNHDA and CDR2 SQIVND (reference sequence). CDR3 region: CASSILAGGNEQFF. The CDR3 bases are TGTGCCAGTAGTATATTGGCAGGGGGGAATGAGCAGTTCTTC.

The genes are TRBV30 and TRBJ2-3, with 7 positions matching TRBD2. CDR3 length equals 12 residues. CDR1 is GTSNPN, CDR2 SVGIG, per germline (reference sequence). CDR3: CAGAGFTDTQYF. For the CDR3, the DNA is TGTGCTGGAGCGGGGTTCACAGATACGCAGTATTTT.

In this sample, this clone turned up once. The J gene is TRBJ1-5, the V gene TRBV18; 10 nucleotides align to TRBD1. J was trimmed by 6 bases and V by 3 bases; bases with no gene match: 8. From germline, CDR1 is KGHSH and CDR2 LQKENI. CDR3 length: 16 residues. Here the CDR3 DNA reads TGTGCCAGCTCACCGACAGGGGGCCTCGCGGTTCAGCCCCAGCATTTT. It yields the protein CASSPTGGLAVQPQHF. Complete variable domain (other parts from reference TRBV18 and TRBJ1-5): NAGVMQNPRHLVRRRGQEARLRCSPMKGHSHVYWYRQLPEEGLKFMVYLQKENIIDESGMPKERFSAEFPKEGPSILRIQQVVRGDSAAYFCASSPTGGLAVQPQHFGDGTRLSIL.

The chain is built from TRBV15 and TRBJ2-7, with 11 bases lining up with TRBD1. The V gene end was trimmed by 6 bases and the J gene end by 3 bases; junction bases not matched to a gene: 4. Per germline, CDR1 LNHNV and CDR2 YYDKDF (reference sequence). The CDR3 covers 14 residues. DNA of the CDR3: TGTGCCACCAGTCCCGGGACAGGGGGCTACGAGCAGTACTTC. Translated, it gives CATSPGTGGYEQYF.

This chain joins TRBV9 and TRBJ1-2, with D possibly matching TRBD1 (6 bases). The CDR3 has 12 residues. CDR1 SGDLS and CDR2 YYNGEE come from the germline V gene. V was cut by 3 bases and J by 5 bases, with 8 bases left in between. The CDR3 DNA reads as TGTGCCAGCAGCGGGACAGCATATGGCTACACCTTC. Its protein is CASSGTAYGYTF.

V and J are TRBV21-1 and TRBJ2-7; the table's D call, TRBD1, was not checked against the DNA. TRBV21-1 is labeled a pseudogene. This CDR3 is built from 12 residues. Written as DNA, the CDR3 is TGTGCCAGGCCTATTGACAGAGGCGGCCAGTACTTC. Translated: CARPIDRGGQYF.

The J gene is TRBJ2-1, the V gene TRBV18; 9 bases fit TRBD2. Germline V gives CDR1 KGHSH, CDR2 LQKENI. There are 15 residues in the CDR3. Trimming removed 2 bases from V and 5 bases from J; junction bases left unmatched: 4. The CDR3, as DNA: TGTGCCAGCTCACCAACCGGGACTAGCAACAATGAGCAGTTCTTC. This encodes CASSPTGTSNNEQFF.

The chain uses TRBV7-2 and TRBJ1-4; D remains unclear. The CDR3 covers 15 residues. V was trimmed by 5 bases and J by 0 bases, leaving 10 bases between them. CDR1 is SGHTA, CDR2 FQGNSA, per germline. DNA for the CDR3: TGTGCCAGCAGCCTTTCGCGTGCAACTAATGAAAAACTGTTTTTT. Residues: CASSLSRATNEKLFF.

The chain combines TRBV18 with TRBJ2-1; D is possibly TRBD2 (5 bases). The germline CDR1 and CDR2 sequences are KGHSH and LQKENI. The length of the CDR3 is 15 residues. Trimming removed 2 bases from V and 8 bases from J, with 16 bases in between. CDR3 bases: TGTGCCAGCTCACCAATTCGCCCGTTGGACTATGAGCAGTTCTTC. Its translation: CASSPIRPLDYEQFF. Full variable domain (rest looked up from reference TRBV18 and TRBJ2-1): NAGVMQNPRHLVRRRGQEARLRCSPMKGHSHVYWYRQLPEEGLKFMVYLQKENIIDESGMPKERFSAEFPKEGPSILRIQQVVRGDSAAYFCASSPIRPLDYEQFFGPGTRLTVL.

This chain connects TRBV14 to TRBJ2-1; 8 positions match TRBD1. The V and J ends lost 2 bases and 9 bases, in that order; junction bases with no gene match: 12. The germline CDR1 and CDR2 sequences are SGHDN and FVKESK. The CDR3 loop spans 16 amino acids. Here the CDR3 DNA reads TGTGCCAGCAGCCAACCTGGGACAGGTCGTGGAGGTGAGCAGTTCTTC. It encodes CASSQPGTGRGGEQFF.

This clone was seen a single time. The chain's CDR3 is CASQGQMNTEAFF. Written as DNA, the CDR3 is TGTGCCAGTCAAGGACAGATGAACACTGAAGCTTTCTTT. This sequence joins TRBV27 and TRBJ1-1; tentative D call: TRBD1 (6 bases). The V and J ends lost 9 bases and 0 bases respectively, with 11 bases between them. This CDR3 region has 13 residues. CDR1 is MNHEY, CDR2 SMNVEV, per germline (reference sequence).

The chain links TRBV12-5 to TRBJ1-5; D is uncertain. The CDR3 has 12 residues. Between the trimmed V and J ends, which lost 2 bases and 4 bases, there was a span of 3 bases. The germline V gene encodes CDR1 LGHNT and CDR2 FRNRAP. CDR3: CASGLLNQPQHF. CDR3 nucleotides: TGTGCTAGTGGTTTGTTGAATCAGCCCCAGCATTTT.

Remarks on this clone: This specimen includes other DNA sequences encoding the same CDR3. J is TRBJ2-1 and V is TRBV6-5; the D call may be TRBD1 or TRBD2 (5 bases each). V shed 8 bases and J shed 9 bases, with 11 bases lying between them. The CDR3 spans 11 residues. The germline gives CDR1 MNHEY, CDR2 SVGAGI. The CDR3 DNA reads TGTGCCAGCGGACCCGGGACTGAGCAGTTCTTC. The encoded protein is CASGPGTEQFF.

V usage is TRBV7-3 and J usage is TRBJ2-1; 7 bases map to TRBD2. CDR1 and CDR2 from the germline V gene are SGHTA and FQGTGA. The ends lost 6 bases at V and 7 bases at J; junction bases unmatched: 12. CDR3 length equals 15 residues. CDR3 amino acids: CASSFRTAGTNEQFF. Written as DNA, the CDR3 is TGTGCCAGCAGTTTCCGTACAGCGGGAACAAATGAGCAGTTCTTC. The full variable domain, with the rest looked up from reference TRBV7-3 and TRBJ2-1, is GAGVSQTPSNKVTEKGKYVELRCDPISGHTALYWYRQSLGQGPEFLIYFQGTGAADDSGLPNDRFFAVRPEGSVSTLKIQRTERGDSAVYLCASSFRTAGTNEQFFGPGTRLTVL.

The rearrangement links TRBV19 to TRBJ1-1, with 8 bases lining up with TRBD1. The CDR3 has 14 residues. Germline assignment: CDR1 LNHDA and CDR2 SQIVND (reference sequence). V was pared by 4 bases and J by 5 bases, with 6 bases of the junction left unmatched. CDR3 DNA sequence: TGTGCCAGTAGTAACCAGGGGGCACGGACTGAAGCTTTCTTT. It is translated as CASSNQGARTEAFF.

The chain is built from TRBV9 and TRBJ1-1; 9 nucleotides line up with TRBD1. The germline CDR1 and CDR2 sequences are SGDLS and YYNGEE. This CDR3 region has 16 residues. The trim removed 7 bases at V and 5 bases at J, leaving 15 bases unmatched. CDR3 sequence: CASGEPQGARGTEAFF. CDR3 in DNA: TGTGCCAGCGGCGAACCACAGGGGGCGAGGGGGACTGAAGCTTTCTTT.

This clone has only a few counts. The V gene is TRBV7-2, the J gene TRBJ1-2; the D is unclear. CDR3 length: 17 amino acids. V was pared by 2 bases and J by 1 base, with 17 bases between. Germline V lookup: CDR1 SGHTA, CDR2 FQGNSA. As DNA, the CDR3 is TGTGCCAGCAGCTTATCTGGGTCAGCTGTATTTAACTATGGCTACACCTTC. Amino acid sequence: CASSLSGSAVFNYGYTF.

In its sample, this clone ranks as medium-sized. CDR3 nucleotides: TGTGCCAGCAGCTTCCGAGGGCAGGGTAGGCCTTTCTTT. It is translated as CASSFRGQGRPFF. The V and J genes are TRBV21-1 and TRBJ1-1. TRBV21-1 counts as a pseudogene. The CDR3 totals 13 residues.

This clone was observed a handful of times. The rearrangement joins TRBV18 to TRBJ2-7; no firm D call. The V gene lost 3 bases and the J gene lost 2 bases, with 8 bases spanning the gap. CDR3 size: 13 residues. Germline V gives CDR1 KGHSH, CDR2 LQKENI. CDR3: CASSPVGAYEQYF. The CDR3 nucleotides are TGTGCCAGCTCACCGGTAGGTGCCTACGAGCAGTACTTC.

The rearrangement links TRBV7-2 to TRBJ2-3; no definite D call. The germline gives CDR1 SGHTA, CDR2 FQGNSA. The V end lost 6 bases, the J end lost 0 bases, and 4 bases lay between the germline ends. The CDR3 runs to 12 residues. CDR3 nucleotide sequence: TGTGCCAGCAGTCCTAGCACAGATACGCAGTATTTT. Its protein is CASSPSTDTQYF.

The V call is TRBV5-1, the J call TRBJ2-1; 10 bases map to TRBD1. Germline CDR1 SGHRS, CDR2 YFSETQ. Losses at the gene ends were 3 bases for V and 9 bases for J; bases not matched to a gene: 12. This CDR3 has 16 residues. CDR3: CASSYYRTGGPGEQFF. The CDR3 coding sequence is TGCGCCAGCAGCTACTACCGGACAGGGGGACCTGGTGAGCAGTTCTTC.

The chain recombines TRBV27 with TRBJ2-3; D gene unclear. Trimming took off 6 bases at V and 3 bases at J, with 7 bases between the two ends. CDR3 size: 12 residues. Germline CDR1 and CDR2: MNHEY and SMNVEV (reference sequence). CDR3: CASRHNTDTQYF. For the CDR3, the DNA is TGTGCCAGCAGACATAATACAGATACGCAGTATTTT.

The chain recombines TRBV5-1 with TRBJ1-3; D ambiguous. The germline V gene encodes CDR1 SGHRS and CDR2 YFSETQ. CDR3 length equals 15 residues. Trimming took off 0 bases at V and 0 bases at J, with 7 bases between the two ends. The CDR3 DNA reads TGCGCCAGCAGCTTGGCCGGGAACTCTGGAAACACCATATATTTT. Translated: CASSLAGNSGNTIYF.

The J gene is TRBJ2-5, the V gene TRBV7-9; possible D gene TRBD2, 6 bases. Trimming removed 5 bases at V and 4 bases at J, with 14 bases between. In germline, CDR1 is SEHNR, CDR2 FQNEAQ (reference sequence). CDR3 length equals 14 residues. CDR3 sequence reads: CASSPGGGAETQYF. The CDR3 DNA reads as TGTGCCAGCAGCCCAGGTGGCGGGGCAGAGACCCAGTACTTC. Variable domain in full (rest from reference TRBV7-9 and TRBJ2-5): DTGVSQNPRHKITKRGQNVTFRCDPISEHNRLYWYRQTLGQGPEFLTYFQNEAQLEKSRLLSDRFSAERPKGSFSTLEIQRTEQGDSAMYLCASSPGGGAETQYFGPGTRLLVL.

About this clone: The same CDR3 can be traced to other DNA sequences in this sample. This chain links TRBV30 with TRBJ2-5; tentative D call: TRBD1 (9 bases). The CDR3 length is 16 residues. Germline CDR1 GTSNPN, CDR2 SVGIG (reference sequence). V lost 2 bases and J 5 bases, leaving 21 bases between the germline ends. CDR3 sequence (DNA): TGTGCCTGGAGTTTTAACAGGGGGCGCGGGGGGGAGACCCAGTACTTC. Amino acids: CAWSFNRGRGGETQYF.

This rearrangement joins TRBV7-2 to TRBJ2-7, with 13 bases lining up with TRBD2. The CDR3 totals 17 residues. V gave up 5 bases and J gave up 0 bases; unmatched junction bases: 7. The germline gives CDR1 SGHTA, CDR2 FQGNSA. The CDR3 loop is CASSRQTSGRSSYEQYF. CDR3 in DNA: TGTGCCAGCAGCCGCCAGACTAGCGGGAGGAGCTCCTACGAGCAGTACTTC.